The rows below give T cell receptor beta chains drawn from one sample of a study of blood T cell repertoires in COVID-19. The method was immunoSEQ multiplex PCR; TCRdb's version includes in-frame clones alone and lacks a portion of them. This table holds some 240,000 clones, 70% to 90% found once. Sequenced material: PBMCs or T cells enriched from blood (not recorded which). The receptors stem from a woman aged 45-60 years who had been exposed to COVID-19. Both conserved end residues are part of each CDR3. Each record gives: CDR3 length, J gene, clone size, V gene, D gene, CDR3 DNA, CDR3 protein. A D gene is named only where the DNA matches it firmly. Clone sizes are given selectively: once, few, many, or a class where the clone is expanded.

15	TRBJ2-1	NA	TRBV18	TRBD1	TGTGCCAGCTCACAGGGACAGGGCCTATACAATGAGCAGTTCTTC	CASSQGQGLYNEQFF
14	TRBJ2-7	NA	TRBV5-4	TRBD1	TGTGCCAGCAGCAGAACCGGGACAGGGAGCGAGCAGTACTTC	CASSRTGTGSEQYF
15	TRBJ1-2	NA	TRBV19	TRBD1	TGTGCCAGTAGTCGGAACGGACAGGGGGGATATGGCTACACCTTC	CASSRNGQGGYGYTF
14	TRBJ2-3	NA	TRBV2	NA	TGTGCCAGCAGTGAATGGTATAGTGAGAATACGCAGTATTTT	CASSEWYSENTQYF
14	TRBJ1-5	once	TRBV4-3	TRBD1	TGCGCCAGCAGCCGGGACAGGGAGGTTCAGCCCCAGCATTTT	CASSRDREVQPQHF
13	TRBJ2-1	once	TRBV6-5	NA	TGTGCCAGCAGTTTCGACAACTACAATGAGCAGTTCTTC	CASSFDNYNEQFF
15	TRBJ1-5	NA	TRBV19	TRBD1	TGTGCCAGTAGTATAAGGGGACAGGGATATCAGCCCCAGCATTTT	CASSIRGQGYQPQHF
16	TRBJ2-1	NA	TRBV5-6	TRBD2	TGTGCCAGCAGCTTGGAGGCTAGCGGGGGTCACAATGAGCAGTTCTTC	CASSLEASGGHNEQFF
16	TRBJ1-1	once	TRBV3-1/TRBV3-2	TRBD1	TGTGCCAGCAGCCAATCCCGTGGACAGGGCCACACTGAAGCTTTCTTT	CASSQSRGQGHTEAFF
16	TRBJ2-2	NA	TRBV2	NA	TGTGCCAGCAGTGATATCGGGGGGCTGAACACCGGGGAGCTGTTTTTT	CASSDIGGLNTGELFF
15	TRBJ1-1	once	TRBV21-1	NA	TGTGCCAGCAGCTTCCGACAGGGGGCTAACACTGAAGCTTTCTTT	CASSFRQGANTEAFF
17	TRBJ1-4	once	TRBV7-3	NA	TGTGCCAGCAGCTGCCACTGGGCCCTCGCAACTAATGAAAAACTGTTTTTT	CASSCHWALATNEKLFF
15	TRBJ2-2	NA	TRBV3-1/TRBV3-2	TRBD1	TGTGCCAGCAGCCTGGCACAGGGGGAGACCGGGGAGCTGTTTTTT	CASSLAQGETGELFF